The rows below give T cell receptor beta chains drawn from one sample of a study of neoadjuvant nivolumab and ipilimumab in lung cancer. Method: immunoSEQ multiplex PCR; TCRdb's copy keeps in-frame clones and lacks some. The sample contains under 50,000 clones, roughly 91% of which appear only once. This material consisted of blood, taken before neoadjuvant nivolumab, alone or with ipilimumab. These receptors all come from an adult with non-small cell lung cancer. Some clones in this sample may be carry-over from other donors' samples. Each CDR3 is given with its conserved first and last residue. Each record gives: V gene, D gene, J gene, clone size, CDR3 protein, CDR3 DNA. The D gene is left open where the match is weak. Only part of the rows carry a size: once, few, many, or a class if the clone is expanded.

V gene: TRBV30
D gene: TRBD1
J gene: TRBJ1-1
clone size: NA
CDR3 protein: CAWSVGGSRGEAFF
CDR3 DNA: TGTGCCTGGAGTGTAGGGGGCTCAAGGGGTGAAGCTTTCTTT

V gene: TRBV30
D gene: TRBD2
J gene: TRBJ2-1
clone size: NA
CDR3 protein: CAWSRGLAGVGEQFF
CDR3 DNA: TGTGCCTGGAGTAGGGGACTAGCGGGAGTAGGTGAGCAGTTCTTC

V gene: TRBV11-2
D gene: NA
J gene: TRBJ2-1
clone size: NA
CDR3 protein: CASSRSLTEQFF
CDR3 DNA: TGTGCCAGCAGCCGGAGTTTGACTGAGCAGTTCTTC

V gene: TRBV18
D gene: NA
J gene: TRBJ1-1
clone size: NA
CDR3 protein: CASSPPGPNTEAFF
CDR3 DNA: TGTGCCAGCTCACCACCGGGACCGAACACTGAAGCTTTCTTT

V gene: TRBV7-9
D gene: NA
J gene: TRBJ2-1
clone size: NA
CDR3 protein: CASSLASYNEQFF
CDR3 DNA: TGTGCCAGCAGCTTAGCCAGTTACAATGAGCAGTTCTTC

V gene: TRBV5-1
D gene: NA
J gene: TRBJ2-3
clone size: NA
CDR3 protein: CASSESKGTQYF
CDR3 DNA: TGCGCCAGCAGTGAGAGTAAAGGCACGCAGTATTTT

V gene: TRBV7-8
D gene: NA
J gene: TRBJ1-2
clone size: NA
CDR3 protein: CASSSLRVGQRTNYGYTF
CDR3 DNA: TGTGCCAGCAGCTCTCTACGGGTGGGACAACGAACTAACTATGGCTACACCTTC

V gene: TRBV11-3
D gene: NA
J gene: TRBJ2-5
clone size: NA
CDR3 protein: CASSLRSQETQYF
CDR3 DNA: TGTGCCAGCAGCTTACGGAGTCAAGAGACCCAGTACTTC

V gene: TRBV18
D gene: NA
J gene: TRBJ2-2
clone size: NA
CDR3 protein: CASSSNTGELFF
CDR3 DNA: TGTGCCAGCTCCTCGAACACCGGGGAGCTGTTTTTT

V gene: TRBV6-1
D gene: NA
J gene: TRBJ2-7
clone size: NA
CDR3 protein: CASSEGLGRNYEQYF
CDR3 DNA: TGTGCCAGCAGTGAAGGGCTGGGCAGAAACTACGAGCAGTACTTC

V gene: TRBV5-4
D gene: TRBD2
J gene: TRBJ2-1
clone size: NA
CDR3 protein: CASSSGGGTSGREEQFF
CDR3 DNA: TGTGCCAGCAGCTCCGGGGGGGGGACTAGCGGGAGGGAGGAGCAGTTCTTC

V gene: TRBV30
D gene: TRBD2
J gene: TRBJ2-3
clone size: NA
CDR3 protein: CAWSVGSGSLDTQYF
CDR3 DNA: TGTGCCTGGAGTGTTGGTAGCGGGAGTCTAGATACGCAGTATTTT

V gene: TRBV7-3
D gene: TRBD2
J gene: TRBJ2-3
clone size: NA
CDR3 protein: CASSPSAGSDTQYF
CDR3 DNA: TGTGCCAGCAGCCCCTCAGCGGGGTCAGATACGCAGTATTTT

V gene: TRBV7-9
D gene: TRBD2
J gene: TRBJ2-1
clone size: NA
CDR3 protein: CASSLGLGGRNEQFF
CDR3 DNA: TGTGCCAGCAGCTTGGGACTAGGAGGGAGGAATGAGCAGTTCTTC

V gene: TRBV5-4
D gene: NA
J gene: TRBJ2-7
clone size: NA
CDR3 protein: CASGPYYEQYF
CDR3 DNA: TGTGCCAGCGGCCCCTACTACGAGCAGTACTTC

V gene: TRBV5-1
D gene: NA
J gene: TRBJ1-1
clone size: NA
CDR3 protein: CASSLRPGNTEAFF
CDR3 DNA: TGCGCCAGCAGCTTGCGACCCGGGAACACTGAAGCTTTCTTT

V gene: TRBV30
D gene: TRBD2
J gene: TRBJ2-7
clone size: once
CDR3 protein: CAWSTAGGLGEQYF
CDR3 DNA: TGTGCCTGGAGTACGGCGGGAGGGCTCGGAGAGCAGTACTTC

V gene: TRBV5-1
D gene: TRBD1
J gene: TRBJ1-4
clone size: NA
CDR3 protein: CASSNRQGSEKLFF
CDR3 DNA: TGCGCCAGCAGCAATAGACAGGGGAGTGAAAAACTGTTTTTT

V gene: TRBV1
D gene: NA
J gene: TRBJ2-5
clone size: once
CDR3 protein: CTSSRPRTSGRAGETQYF
CDR3 DNA: TGCACCAGCAGCCGTCCAAGGACTAGCGGGAGGGCCGGTGAGACCCAGTACTTC

V gene: TRBV6-4
D gene: TRBD1
J gene: TRBJ2-3
clone size: NA
CDR3 protein: CASRPGQGAADTQYF
CDR3 DNA: TGTGCCAGCAGGCCAGGACAGGGGGCGGCTGATACGCAGTATTTT

V gene: TRBV5-6
D gene: NA
J gene: TRBJ2-7
clone size: NA
CDR3 protein: CASSPGPVYEQYF
CDR3 DNA: TGTGCCAGCAGCCCGGGACCCGTCTACGAGCAGTACTTC

V gene: TRBV6-1
D gene: NA
J gene: TRBJ1-2
clone size: NA
CDR3 protein: CASSEAGNGYTF
CDR3 DNA: TGTGCCAGCAGTGAAGCAGGGAATGGCTACACCTTC

V gene: TRBV4-1
D gene: NA
J gene: TRBJ1-4
clone size: few
CDR3 protein: CASSQGQTNGNEKLFF
CDR3 DNA: TGCGCCAGCAGCCAGGGGCAGACAAACGGTAATGAAAAACTGTTTTTT

V gene: TRBV7-2
D gene: TRBD2
J gene: TRBJ2-4
clone size: NA
CDR3 protein: CASSPGGGTKNIQYF
CDR3 DNA: TGTGCCAGCAGCCCCGGCGGGGGGACTAAAAACATTCAGTACTTC

V gene: TRBV11-3
D gene: NA
J gene: TRBJ2-5
clone size: NA
CDR3 protein: CASSFTFQETQYF
CDR3 DNA: TGTGCCAGCAGCTTTACATTTCAAGAGACCCAGTACTTC

V gene: TRBV7-9
D gene: NA
J gene: TRBJ2-3
clone size: NA
CDR3 protein: CASSLAVLRTPPSTDTQYF
CDR3 DNA: TGTGCCAGCAGCTTAGCGGTGCTGAGAACCCCCCCTAGCACAGATACGCAGTATTTT

V gene: TRBV7-2
D gene: TRBD1
J gene: TRBJ2-7
clone size: NA
CDR3 protein: CASSLVWTGGFEQYF
CDR3 DNA: TGTGCCAGCAGCTTAGTTTGGACAGGGGGGTTCGAGCAGTACTTC

V gene: TRBV29-1
D gene: NA
J gene: TRBJ1-4
clone size: NA
CDR3 protein: CSVGGQLNEKLFF
CDR3 DNA: TGCAGCGTTGGCGGGCAGCTTAATGAAAAACTGTTTTTT

V gene: TRBV11-1
D gene: TRBD2
J gene: TRBJ2-2
clone size: NA
CDR3 protein: CASSLRTSGQLFF
CDR3 DNA: TGTGCCAGCAGCCTTCGGACTAGCGGTCAGCTGTTTTTT

V gene: TRBV9
D gene: TRBD2
J gene: TRBJ2-1
clone size: NA
CDR3 protein: CASSGLAGGSYNEQFF
CDR3 DNA: TGTGCCAGCAGCGGACTAGCGGGAGGGTCCTACAATGAGCAGTTCTTC

V gene: TRBV19
D gene: NA
J gene: TRBJ2-3
clone size: NA
CDR3 protein: CASSMGLGGGTSTDTQYF
CDR3 DNA: TGTGCCAGTAGTATGGGATTAGGTGGGGGGACTAGCACAGATACGCAGTATTTT

V gene: TRBV5-1
D gene: TRBD2
J gene: TRBJ2-5
clone size: NA
CDR3 protein: CASSLGLAGETQYF
CDR3 DNA: TGCGCCAGCAGCTTGGGACTAGCGGGAGAGACCCAGTACTTC